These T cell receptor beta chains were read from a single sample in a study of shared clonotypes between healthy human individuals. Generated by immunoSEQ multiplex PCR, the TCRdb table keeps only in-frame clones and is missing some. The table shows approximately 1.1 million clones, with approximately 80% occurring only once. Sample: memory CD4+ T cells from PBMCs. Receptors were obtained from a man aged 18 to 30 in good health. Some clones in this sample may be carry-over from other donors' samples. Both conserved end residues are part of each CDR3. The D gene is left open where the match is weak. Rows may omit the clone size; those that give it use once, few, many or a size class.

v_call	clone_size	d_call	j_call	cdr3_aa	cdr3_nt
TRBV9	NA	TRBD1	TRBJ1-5	CASSVGTGGVNQPQHF	TGTGCCAGCAGCGTAGGAACAGGGGGCGTTAATCAGCCCCAGCATTTT
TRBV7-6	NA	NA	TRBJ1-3	CASSLGGVLNTIYF	TGTGCCAGCAGCTTAGGGGGGGTCCTAAACACCATATATTTT
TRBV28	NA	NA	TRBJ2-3	CASSSGGPVGTDTQYF	TGTGCCAGCAGCTCCGGCGGGCCGGTCGGCACAGATACGCAGTATTTT
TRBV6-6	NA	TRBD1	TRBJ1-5	CASSRGDSSNQPQHF	TGTGCCAGCAGCCGAGGGGACAGTAGCAATCAGCCCCAGCATTTT
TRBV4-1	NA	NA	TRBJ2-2	CASSQGGLAANTGELFF	TGCGCCAGCAGCCAAGGCGGACTTGCGGCGAACACCGGGGAGCTGTTTTTT
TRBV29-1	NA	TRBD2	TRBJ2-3	CSVDRGGDTDTQYF	TGCAGCGTGGATCGGGGGGGTGACACAGATACGCAGTATTTT
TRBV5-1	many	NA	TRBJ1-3	CASSQGLNSGNTIYF	TGCGCCAGCAGCCAAGGGCTCAACTCTGGAAACACCATATATTTT
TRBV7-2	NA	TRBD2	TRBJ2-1	CASSLSRTSGSHNEQFF	TGTGCCAGCAGCTTATCTAGGACTAGCGGGAGTCACAATGAGCAGTTCTTC
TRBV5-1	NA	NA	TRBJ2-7	CASSLTGYEQYF	TGCGCCAGCAGCTTGACGGGCTACGAGCAGTACTTC
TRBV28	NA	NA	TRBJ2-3	CASSLPTDTQYF	TGTGCCAGCAGTTTGCCCACAGATACGCAGTATTTT
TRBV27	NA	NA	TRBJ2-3	CASSFGQRPRTDTQYF	TGTGCCAGCAGTTTCGGGCAGCGGCCACGCACAGATACGCAGTATTTT
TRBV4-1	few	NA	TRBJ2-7	CASSQEPPGPYEQYF	TGCGCCAGCAGCCAAGAACCACCCGGGCCCTACGAGCAGTACTTC
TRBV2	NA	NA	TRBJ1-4	CASLGGFAEKLFF	TGTGCCAGCCTCGGGGGTTTTGCTGAAAAACTGTTTTTT
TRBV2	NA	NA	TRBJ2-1	CASSRNRPSGLYNEQFF	TGTGCCAGCAGTCGAAACAGACCCAGCGGATTATACAATGAGCAGTTCTTC
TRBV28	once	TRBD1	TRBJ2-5	CASRGPTGKETQYF	TGTGCCAGCAGGGGACCGACAGGGAAAGAGACCCAGTACTTC
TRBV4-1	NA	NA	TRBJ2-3	CASSLRGAGSTDTQYF	TGCGCCAGCAGCCTTCGGGGGGCGGGGAGCACAGATACGCAGTATTTT
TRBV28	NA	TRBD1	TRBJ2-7	CASSSPPGTGVAYEQYF	TGTGCCAGCAGTTCCCCCCCCGGGACAGGGGTTGCCTACGAGCAGTACTTC
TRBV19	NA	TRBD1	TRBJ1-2	CASSIDRGYGYTF	TGTGCCAGTAGCATAGACAGGGGATATGGCTACACCTTC
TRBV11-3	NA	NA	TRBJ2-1	CASSLRFNSGYNEQFF	TGTGCCAGCAGCTTAAGGTTCAATAGCGGATACAATGAGCAGTTCTTC
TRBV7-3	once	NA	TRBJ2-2	CASSSGVANTGELFF	TGTGCCAGCAGCTCGGGGGTGGCGAACACCGGGGAGCTGTTTTTT
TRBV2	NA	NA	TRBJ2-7	CASSEVGISSEQYF	TGTGCCAGCAGTGAAGTGGGTATCTCCTCCGAGCAGTACTTC
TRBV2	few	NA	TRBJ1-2	CASRYRRMGTF	TGTGCCAGCAGATACCGTCGCATGGGCACCTTC
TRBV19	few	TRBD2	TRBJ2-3	CASKTGTSGGDTQYF	TGTGCCAGTAAAACCGGGACTAGCGGTGGAGATACGCAGTATTTT
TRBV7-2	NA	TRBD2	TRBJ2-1	CASTLGGRAYGYNEQFF	TGTGCCAGCACCTTGGGCGGGAGGGCCTACGGTTACAATGAGCAGTTCTTC
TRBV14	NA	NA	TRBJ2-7	CASSHLPTRDFYEQYF	TGTGCCAGCAGCCACCTACCGACAAGAGACTTCTACGAGCAGTACTTC
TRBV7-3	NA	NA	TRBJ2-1	CASSLRGHEQFF	TGTGCCAGCAGCTTACGGGGGCACGAGCAGTTCTTC
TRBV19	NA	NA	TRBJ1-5	CASSKGTTGRSQHF	TGTGCCAGTAGTAAGGGGACGACGGGTAGGTCCCAGCATTTT
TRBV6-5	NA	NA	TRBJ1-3	CASESRAFSGNTIYF	TGTGCCAGCGAAAGCAGGGCCTTCTCTGGAAACACCATATATTTT
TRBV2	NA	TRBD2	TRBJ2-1	CASYERLAGYNEQFF	TGTGCCAGCTACGAAAGACTAGCGGGATACAATGAGCAGTTCTTC
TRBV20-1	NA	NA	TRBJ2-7	CSVGRAAEQYF	TGCAGTGTCGGCAGGGCGGCCGAGCAGTACTTC
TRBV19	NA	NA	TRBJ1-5	CASSMDSNQPQHF	TGTGCCAGTAGTATGGACAGCAATCAGCCCCAGCATTTT
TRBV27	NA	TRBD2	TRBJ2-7	CASSAKWGGYTYEQYF	TGTGCCAGCAGTGCTAAATGGGGGGGGTATACCTACGAGCAGTACTTC
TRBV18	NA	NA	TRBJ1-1	CASSRQMEAEAFF	TGTGCCAGCTCACGACAAATGGAGGCTGAAGCTTTCTTT
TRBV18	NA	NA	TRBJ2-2	CASSRLGADNTGELFF	TGTGCCAGCTCACGGTTAGGAGCTGACAACACCGGGGAGCTGTTTTTT
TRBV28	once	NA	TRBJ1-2	CASSFEGYGYTF	TGTGCCAGCAGTTTCGAGGGGTATGGCTACACCTTC
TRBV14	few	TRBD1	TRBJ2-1	CASSRDSSYNEQFF	TGTGCCAGCAGTCGGGACAGCTCCTACAATGAGCAGTTCTTC
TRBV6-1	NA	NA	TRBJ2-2	CASYRSFAHGELFF	TGTGCCAGCTACCGGAGTTTCGCGCACGGGGAGCTGTTTTTT
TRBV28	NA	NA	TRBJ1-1	CASSLSTEAFF	TGTGCCAGCAGTTTATCTACTGAAGCTTTCTTT
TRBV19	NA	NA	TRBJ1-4	CASRQSWAVNEKLFF	TGTGCCAGTAGGCAGAGCTGGGCAGTAAATGAAAAACTGTTTTTT
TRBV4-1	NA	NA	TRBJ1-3	CASSQPGRSGNTIYF	TGCGCCAGCAGCCAACCTGGACGATCTGGAAACACCATATATTTT
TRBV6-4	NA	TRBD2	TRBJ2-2	CATRLAGEEWTGELFF	TGTGCCACCCGACTAGCGGGAGAGGAATGGACCGGGGAGCTGTTTTTT
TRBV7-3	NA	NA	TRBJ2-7	CASSLLGVSYEQYF	TGTGCCAGCAGCTTACTGGGGGTCTCCTACGAGCAGTACTTC